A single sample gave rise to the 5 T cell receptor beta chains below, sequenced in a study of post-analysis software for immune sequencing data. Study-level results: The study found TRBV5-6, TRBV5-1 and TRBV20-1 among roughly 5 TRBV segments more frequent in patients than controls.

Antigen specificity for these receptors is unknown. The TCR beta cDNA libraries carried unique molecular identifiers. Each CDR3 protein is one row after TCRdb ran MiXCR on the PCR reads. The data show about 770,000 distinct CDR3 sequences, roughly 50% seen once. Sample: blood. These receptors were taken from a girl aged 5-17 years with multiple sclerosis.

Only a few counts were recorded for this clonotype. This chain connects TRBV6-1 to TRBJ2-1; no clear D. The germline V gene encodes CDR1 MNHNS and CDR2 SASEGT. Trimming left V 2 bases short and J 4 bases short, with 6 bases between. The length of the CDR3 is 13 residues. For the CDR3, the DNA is TGTGCCAGCAGTGAAACCAAATACAATGAGCAGTTCTTC. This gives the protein CASSETKYNEQFF.

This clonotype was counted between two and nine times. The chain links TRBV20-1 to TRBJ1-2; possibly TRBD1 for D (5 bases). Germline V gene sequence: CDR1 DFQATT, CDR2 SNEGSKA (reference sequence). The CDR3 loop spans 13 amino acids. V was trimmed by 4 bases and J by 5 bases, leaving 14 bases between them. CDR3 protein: CSAIAGSGYGYTF. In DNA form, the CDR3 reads TGCAGTGCTATCGCAGGGAGTGGGTATGGCTACACCTTC.

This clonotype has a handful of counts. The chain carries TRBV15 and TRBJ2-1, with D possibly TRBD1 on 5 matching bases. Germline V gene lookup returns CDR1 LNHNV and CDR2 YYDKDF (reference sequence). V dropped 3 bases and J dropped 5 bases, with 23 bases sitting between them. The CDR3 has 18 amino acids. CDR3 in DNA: TGTGCCACCAGCAGCCCAGGTGTCTTTGGGGCCTTTGACAATGAGCAGTTCTTC. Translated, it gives CATSSPGVFGAFDNEQFF.

CDR3 protein: CASGWQPQHF. CDR3 nucleotide sequence: TGTGCTAGTGGTTGGCAGCCCCAGCATTTT. The chain has TRBV12-5 and TRBJ1-5, with no clear D. V gave up 4 bases and J gave up 7 bases, with 2 bases separating them. The germline V gene has CDR1 LGHNT and CDR2 FRNRAP. This CDR3 is built from 10 residues.

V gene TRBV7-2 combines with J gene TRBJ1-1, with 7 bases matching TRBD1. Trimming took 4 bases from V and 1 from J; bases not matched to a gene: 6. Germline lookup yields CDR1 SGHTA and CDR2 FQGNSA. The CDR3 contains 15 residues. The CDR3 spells CASSSTGSRNTEAFF. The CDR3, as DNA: TGTGCCAGCAGCTCGACAGGGAGCAGGAACACTGAAGCTTTCTTT.